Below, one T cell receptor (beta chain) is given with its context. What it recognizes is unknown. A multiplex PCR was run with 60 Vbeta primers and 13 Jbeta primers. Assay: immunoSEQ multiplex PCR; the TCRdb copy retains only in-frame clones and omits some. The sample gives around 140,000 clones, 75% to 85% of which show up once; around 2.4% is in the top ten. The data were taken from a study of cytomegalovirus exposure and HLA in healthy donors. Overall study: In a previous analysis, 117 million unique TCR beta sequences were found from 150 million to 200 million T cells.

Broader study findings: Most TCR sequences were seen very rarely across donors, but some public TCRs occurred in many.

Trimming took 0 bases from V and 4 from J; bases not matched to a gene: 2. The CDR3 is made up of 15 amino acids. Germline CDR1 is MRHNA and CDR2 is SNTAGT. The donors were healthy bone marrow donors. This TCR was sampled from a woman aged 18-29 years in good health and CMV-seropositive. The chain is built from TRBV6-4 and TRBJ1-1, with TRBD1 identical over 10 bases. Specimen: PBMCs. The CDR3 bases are TGTGCCAGCAGTGACTCCGGGACAGGGGCCACTGAAGCTTTCTTT. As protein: CASSDSGTGATEAFF.